The 24 T cell receptor beta chains below all came from one sample that was sequenced in a study of regulatory T cells in long-lasting Graves disease. Time point given: newly diagnosed GD, antithyroid drugs for less than 3 months. Scientists built the TCR library using RNA that was extracted from PBMCs. Both iRepertoire HTBI primers and Arm-PCR of CDR3 regions were used to build the TCR beta libraries. TCRdb re-called the multiplex PCR reads through MiXCR, storing one row per CDR3 protein. The sample contains fewer than 650,000 distinct CDR3 sequences, less than 20% of which appear only once. These data were also reused for a study on T cells in Graves' hyperthyroidism and ophthalmopathy.

The sequencing used peripheral blood mononuclear cells (PBMCs), collected at new diagnosis, from a patient treated with antithyroid drugs. The source is a woman between 25 and 40 years old with Graves disease.

This chain links TRBV18 with TRBJ2-3; no clear D gene. The V and J ends lost 7 bases and 3 bases respectively, with 8 bases between them. Germline V gene lookup returns CDR1 KGHSH and CDR2 LQKENI. This CDR3 spans 12 amino acids. DNA of the CDR3: TGTGCCAGCTTGGAAGTTACAGATACGCAGTATTTT. Its translation: CASLEVTDTQYF.

This clonotype was seen many times. The chain has TRBV7-2 and TRBJ2-1; D perhaps matches TRBD1 (6 bases). Germline V lookup: CDR1 SGHTA, CDR2 FQGNSA. CDR3 size: 15 residues. V shed 3 bases and J shed 10 bases, with 19 bases lying between them. The CDR3 region is CASSFRGPGLFEQFF. The CDR3 region has the DNA TGTGCCAGCAGCTTCAGGGGCCCTGGCTTGTTCGAGCAGTTCTTC.

This clonotype was observed a few times. The chain carries TRBV9 and TRBJ1-2, with D maybe TRBD1 (5 bases). V lost 0 bases to trimming and J lost 3 bases, with 12 bases between them. Germline lookup yields CDR1 SGDLS and CDR2 YYNGEE. The CDR3 runs to 15 residues. The CDR3 nucleotides read TGTGCCAGCAGCGTAGGCGGCAGGGTTGACTATGGCTACACCTTC. Its translation: CASSVGGRVDYGYTF.

Comment on this clonotype: This may be a read error, as it is one base from a much larger clone. V is TRBV27 and J is TRBJ2-1, with D tentatively TRBD1 (5 bases). This CDR3 is built from 17 residues. Germline CDR1 is MNHEY and CDR2 is SMNVEV (reference sequence). The V and J ends lost 2 bases and 7 bases respectively, with 21 bases between them. The CDR3 spells CASSLKPGWVRGNEQFF. The CDR3 DNA reads TGTGCCAGCAGTTTAAAACCAGGGTGGGTACGTGGGAATGAGCAGTTCTTC.

The chain couples TRBV20-1 to TRBJ2-7; TRBD2 might be the D (5 bases). CDR3 size: 13 residues. V dropped 5 bases and J dropped 2 bases, with 13 bases sitting between them. Germline CDR1 and CDR2: DFQATT and SNEGSKA (reference sequence). The CDR3 is CSASRAEPYEQYF. For the CDR3, the DNA is TGCAGTGCTTCGAGGGCCGAGCCCTACGAGCAGTACTTC.

This clonotype was seen repeatedly, ten times or more. The J gene is TRBJ2-7, the V gene TRBV6-1; TRBD1 might be the D (5 bases). CDR3 size: 13 residues. Germline V lookup: CDR1 MNHNS, CDR2 SASEGT. V was cut by 7 bases and J by 8 bases, with 18 bases left in between. The chain's CDR3 is CASTKRQSVQQYF. The DNA of the CDR3 is TGTGCCAGCACAAAAAGACAGTCCGTGCAGCAGTACTTC.

The table lists this clonotype with many counts. This chain joins TRBV11-2 and TRBJ1-5; D might be TRBD1 (5 bases). The CDR3 is 14 amino acids. Germline CDR1 is SGHAT and CDR2 is FQNNGV. V lost 3 bases and J 5 bases, leaving 11 bases between the germline ends. DNA of the CDR3: TGTGCCAGCAGCTTTCCAGGGAATGATCAGCCCCAGCATTTT. Its protein is CASSFPGNDQPQHF.

This chain joins TRBV19 and TRBJ2-6; unclear D gene. CDR1 is LNHDA and CDR2 is SQIVND in the germline V gene (reference sequence). Trimming stripped 3 bases from V and 0 bases from J, with 6 bases between. CDR3 length: 15 residues. As DNA, the CDR3 is TGTGCCAGTAGTATCACCTTCTCTGGGGCCAACGTCCTGACTTTC. It encodes CASSITFSGANVLTF.

This clonotype was found a few times. The J gene is TRBJ1-1, the V gene TRBV19; no clear D. Trimming shortened V by 5 bases and J by 1 base, and 8 bases separated the two germline ends. The CDR3 is 13 amino acids. The germline V gene encodes CDR1 LNHDA and CDR2 SQIVND (reference sequence). In nucleotides, the CDR3 is TGTGCCAGTAGTGCTCAACAGAACACTGAAGCTTTCTTT. As protein: CASSAQQNTEAFF.

This chain uses TRBV20-1 with TRBJ1-6; 7 bases agree with TRBD1. The CDR3 covers 16 residues. The ends lost 5 bases at V and 9 bases at J; junction bases unmatched: 16. CDR1 and CDR2 from the germline V gene are DFQATT and SNEGSKA (reference sequence). The CDR3 nucleotides are TGCAGTGCTCTCAGACAGGGAGACCTTAGGATTTCACCCCTCCACTTT. It encodes CSALRQGDLRISPLHF.

The rearrangement links TRBV10-3 to TRBJ1-4, with 7 bases matching TRBD1. Germline-derived CDR1 and CDR2 are ENHRY and SYGVKD. V shed 8 bases and J 14 bases; nucleotides not matched to a gene: 14. The CDR3 is 13 residues long. This CDR3 reads CAIRGTASGGLFF. For the CDR3, the DNA is TGTGCCATCCGAGGGACAGCTTCTGGGGGCCTGTTTTTT.

This clonotype was seen many times. The gene calls are TRBV20-1 and TRBJ2-7; D is perhaps TRBD1 (6 bases). Germline lookup yields CDR1 DFQATT and CDR2 SNEGSKA (reference sequence). V was cut by 1 base and J by 2 bases, with 9 bases left in between. The CDR3 has 13 residues. CDR3 region: CSARGTVPYEQYF. CDR3 nucleotide sequence: TGCAGTGCTAGAGGGACAGTCCCCTACGAGCAGTACTTC.

The chain carries TRBV7-9 and TRBJ2-2; D is perhaps TRBD2 (6 bases). V was pared by 5 bases and J by 1 base, with 17 bases between. CDR1 and CDR2 from the germline V gene are SEHNR and FQNEAQ (reference sequence). The CDR3 is 17 residues long. The CDR3 loop is CASSPAFGRGNTGELFF. CDR3 nucleotides: TGTGCCAGCAGCCCTGCCTTCGGGAGAGGGAACACCGGGGAGCTGTTTTTT.

The chain uses TRBV6-4 and TRBJ2-1, with D hard to call. There are 14 residues in the CDR3. The V gene's germline CDR1 is MRHNA and CDR2 SNTAGT. V lost 2 bases, J lost 4 bases, and 9 bases lay in between. The DNA of the CDR3 is TGTGCCAGCAGTGACCCCAGCCAATACAATGAGCAGTTCTTC. Protein: CASSDPSQYNEQFF.

This clonotype was recorded many times. The CDR3 sequence is CASRNTGNYEQYF. The CDR3 nucleotides are TGCGCCAGCAGGAATACGGGGAACTACGAGCAGTACTTC. The V gene is TRBV5-1, the J gene TRBJ2-7; TRBD2 might be the D (5 bases). Trimming stripped 5 bases from V and 3 bases from J, with 12 bases between. The CDR3 spans 13 residues. CDR1 is SGHRS and CDR2 is YFSETQ in the germline V gene.

At least ten counts were recorded for this clonotype. This chain joins TRBV30 and TRBJ1-1; no reliable D call. CDR3 length equals 14 residues. The germline V gene has CDR1 GTSNPN and CDR2 SVGIG (reference sequence). V shed 2 bases and J shed 0 bases, with 10 bases lying between them. CDR3 sequence: CAWSSELMNTEAFF. For the CDR3, the DNA is TGTGCCTGGAGTTCGGAGCTCATGAACACTGAAGCTTTCTTT.

This clonotype was found a few times. The gene calls are TRBV27 and TRBJ1-5; tentatively, D is TRBD1 (5 bases). Germline assignment: CDR1 MNHEY and CDR2 SMNVEV (reference sequence). The CDR3 has 14 amino acids. V lost 5 bases to trimming and J lost 7 bases, with 15 bases between them. CDR3 in amino acids: CASSPREKKQPQHF. CDR3 nucleotides: TGTGCCAGCAGTCCCAGGGAAAAGAAACAGCCCCAGCATTTT.

This clonotype was counted ten times or more. The V call is TRBV27, the J call TRBJ2-7; D ambiguous. Germline values: CDR1 MNHEY, CDR2 SMNVEV (reference sequence). Trimming took off 3 bases at V and 3 bases at J, with 18 bases between the two ends. This CDR3 has 16 amino acids. The CDR3 region is CASSFTTGRLLYEQYF. The CDR3 DNA sequence: TGTGCCAGCAGTTTTACCACTGGACGACTCCTCTACGAGCAGTACTTC.

There are a few counts of this clonotype. J is TRBJ2-1 and V is TRBV3-1, with D possibly being TRBD1 (6 bases). The CDR3 extends over 13 amino acids. Looked up from germline, CDR1 is LGHDT and CDR2 is YNNKEL (reference sequence). V lost 6 bases, J lost 9 bases, and 15 bases lay in between. CDR3 sequence: CASRRPGQSEQFF. In DNA, the CDR3 is TGTGCCAGCAGACGACCCGGACAGAGTGAGCAGTTCTTC.

This clonotype was picked up many times. The genes are TRBV6-1 and TRBJ1-2; D possibly corresponds to TRBD1 (5 bases). V gave up 10 bases and J gave up 5 bases, with 14 bases separating them. The CDR3 runs 12 residues. CDR1 is MNHNS, CDR2 SASEGT, per germline. CDR3 DNA: TGTGCCACCGAGGGACTTTTGTATGGCTACACCTTC. Protein product: CATEGLLYGYTF.

V and J are TRBV5-1 and TRBJ2-3, with D possibly matching TRBD1 (5 bases). CDR1 SGHRS and CDR2 YFSETQ come from the germline V gene. V was cut by 1 base and J by 0 bases, with 9 bases left in between. The CDR3 has 15 residues. Here the CDR3 reads CASSLSTASTDTQYF. CDR3 coding DNA: TGCGCCAGCAGCTTGTCGACAGCTAGCACAGATACGCAGTATTTT.

On this clonotype: This could be a read error, since a much larger clone is one nucleotide away. The rearrangement uses TRBV30 and TRBJ1-2, with D perhaps TRBD1 (5 bases). V lost 8 bases and J lost 8, with 21 bases in between. CDR1 is GTSNPN, CDR2 SVGIG, per germline (reference sequence). The CDR3 totals 13 residues. CDR3 coding DNA: TGTGCCCGGTCTTCGGTGGGGCTCGGGGGCTACACCTTC. Translating gives CARSSVGLGGYTF.

The sample holds many counts of this clonotype. V gene TRBV12-3 or TRBV12-4 combines with J gene TRBJ1-1; D may be TRBD1 (6 bases). The CDR3 spans 15 residues. V lost 3 bases and J lost 0, with 11 bases in between. The CDR3 coding sequence is TGTGCCAGCAGTTTGGATCAGGGGATGAACACTGAAGCTTTCTTT. Its translation: CASSLDQGMNTEAFF.

This clonotype was seen at least ten times. The chain is built from TRBV6-1 and TRBJ2-7; 9 bases fit TRBD1. There are 15 residues in the CDR3. V lost 6 bases to trimming and J lost 5 bases; unmatched junction nucleotides: 11. Germline V gene data show CDR1 as MNHNS and CDR2 as SASEGT. CDR3 loop: CASSPNRDRAHEQYF. The CDR3 region has the DNA TGTGCCAGCAGCCCCAACCGGGACAGGGCCCACGAGCAGTACTTC.